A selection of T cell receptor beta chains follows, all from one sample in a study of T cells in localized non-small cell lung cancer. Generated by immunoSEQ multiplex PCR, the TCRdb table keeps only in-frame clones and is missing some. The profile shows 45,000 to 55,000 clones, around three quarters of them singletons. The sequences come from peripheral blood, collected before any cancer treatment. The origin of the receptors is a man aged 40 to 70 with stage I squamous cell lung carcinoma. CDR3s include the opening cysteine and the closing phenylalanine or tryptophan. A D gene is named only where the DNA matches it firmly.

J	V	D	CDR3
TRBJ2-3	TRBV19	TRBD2	CASSIGRGLDSSSTDTQYF
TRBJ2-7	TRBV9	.	CASSVDAALKPYEQYF
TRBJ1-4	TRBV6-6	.	CASSQEGTTNEKLFF
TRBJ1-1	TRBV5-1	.	CASSLLAGRNTEAFF
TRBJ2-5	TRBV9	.	CASSVGLQETQYF
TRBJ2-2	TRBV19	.	CASISRIGNTGELFF
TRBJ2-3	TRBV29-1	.	CSVAQVGGTDTQYF
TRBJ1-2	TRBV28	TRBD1	CASRKTGVWGYTF
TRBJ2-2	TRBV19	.	CASIRVNTGELFF
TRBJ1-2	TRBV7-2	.	CASSLDWTAYGYTF
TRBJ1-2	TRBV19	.	CATLDGHLHTF
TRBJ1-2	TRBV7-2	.	CASSLDDPYTF
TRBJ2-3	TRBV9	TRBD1	CASSVRGGFGTDTQYF
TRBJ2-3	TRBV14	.	CASSRDGRSGQYF
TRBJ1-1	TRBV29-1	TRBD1	CSVGGPMNTEAFF
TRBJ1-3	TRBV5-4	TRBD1	CASSLFDRGDGNTIYF
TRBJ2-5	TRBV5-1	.	CASSLAAGEETQYF
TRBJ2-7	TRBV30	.	CAWGRDELRGQYF
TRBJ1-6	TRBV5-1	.	CASSSGISSYNSPLHF
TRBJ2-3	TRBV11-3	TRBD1	CASSPPRQGRDTDTQYF
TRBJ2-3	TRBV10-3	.	CAISDPTENTDTQYF
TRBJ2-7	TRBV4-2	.	CASSQDTVYEQYF
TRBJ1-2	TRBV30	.	CAWSLSYGYTF
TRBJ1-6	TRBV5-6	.	CASSLRQGNSPLHF
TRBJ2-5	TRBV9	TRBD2	CASSESSGGWETQYF
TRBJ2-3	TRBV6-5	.	CASRDAITDTQYF
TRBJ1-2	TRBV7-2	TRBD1	CASSAGTGYGYTF
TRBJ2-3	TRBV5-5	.	CASSRFGTTTDTQYF
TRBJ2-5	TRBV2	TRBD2	CASSDPAGAQETQYF
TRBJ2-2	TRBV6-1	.	CASSELGRELFF
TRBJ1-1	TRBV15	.	CATADSAIMNTEAFF
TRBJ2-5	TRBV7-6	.	CASSPGSGISETQYF
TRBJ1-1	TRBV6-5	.	CASSSARYTEAFF
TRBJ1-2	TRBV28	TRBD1	CASSSPDRDRGYTF
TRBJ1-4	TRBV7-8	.	CASSLGNYQGSNEKLFF
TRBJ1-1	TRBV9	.	CASSVEGRNTEAFF
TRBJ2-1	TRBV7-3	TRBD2	CASKTSGGSYEQFF
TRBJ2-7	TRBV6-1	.	CASSPSDGVGEQYF
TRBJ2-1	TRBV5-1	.	CASSLRGDGNEQFF
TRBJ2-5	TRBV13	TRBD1	CASSRQGGEETQYF
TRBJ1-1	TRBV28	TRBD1	CASSSTGTGRTEAFF
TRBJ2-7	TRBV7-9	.	CASSRGREYEQYF
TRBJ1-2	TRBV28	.	CASSLMNYGYTF
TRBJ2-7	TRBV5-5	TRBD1	CASSLVRTGVDEQYF
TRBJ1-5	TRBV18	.	CASYLITYSNQPQHF
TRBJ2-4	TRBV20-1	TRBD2	CGGGPKNIQYF